This T cell receptor beta chain was recovered during a study of T-cell reconstitution after alpha-beta-depleted transplantation in children. The CDR3 loop spans 13 amino acids. Germline V gene data show CDR1 as DFQATT and CDR2 as SNEGSKA (reference sequence). The germline V and J ends were trimmed by 6 bases and 5 bases, with 17 bases remaining between them. Unique molecular identifiers were used to barcode this TCRbeta library. TCRdb analysed the PCR reads with MiXCR anew, one entry per CDR3 protein. The sample records about 580,000 distinct CDR3 sequences, roughly 23% being singletons. Study-wide findings and caveats: Several hundred expanded graft clones reportedly gave rise to the alpha-beta T cells present about two months after transplant.

As concerns this clonotype: What it recognizes is unknown.

V and J are TRBV20-1 and TRBJ2-7, with D uncertain. Source: PBMCs, mostly from graft donor cells, taken 360 days after TCRalphabeta/CD19-depleted stem cell transplant. The receptor comes from a boy younger than two who had a stem cell transplant for acute myeloid leukemia, so the T cells may come from the graft donor. The CDR3 reads CSAPLRVHHEQYF. CDR3 DNA sequence: TGCAGTGCACCCCTCCGGGTTCATCACGAGCAGTACTTC.